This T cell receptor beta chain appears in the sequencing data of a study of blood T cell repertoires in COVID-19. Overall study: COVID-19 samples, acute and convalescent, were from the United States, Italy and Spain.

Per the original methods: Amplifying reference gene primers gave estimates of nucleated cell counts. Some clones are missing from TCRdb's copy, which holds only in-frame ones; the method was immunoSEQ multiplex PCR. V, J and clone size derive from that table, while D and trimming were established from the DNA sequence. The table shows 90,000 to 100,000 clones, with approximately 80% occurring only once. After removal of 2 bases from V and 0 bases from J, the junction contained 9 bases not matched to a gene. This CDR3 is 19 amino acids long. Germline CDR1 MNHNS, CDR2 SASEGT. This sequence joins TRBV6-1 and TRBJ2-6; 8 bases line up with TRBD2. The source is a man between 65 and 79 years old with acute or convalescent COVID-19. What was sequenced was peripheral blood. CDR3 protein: CASSESVVRGGSGANVLTF. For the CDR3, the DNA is TGTGCCAGCAGTGAATCGGTGGTTCGGGGGGGCTCTGGGGCCAACGTCCTGACTTTC.